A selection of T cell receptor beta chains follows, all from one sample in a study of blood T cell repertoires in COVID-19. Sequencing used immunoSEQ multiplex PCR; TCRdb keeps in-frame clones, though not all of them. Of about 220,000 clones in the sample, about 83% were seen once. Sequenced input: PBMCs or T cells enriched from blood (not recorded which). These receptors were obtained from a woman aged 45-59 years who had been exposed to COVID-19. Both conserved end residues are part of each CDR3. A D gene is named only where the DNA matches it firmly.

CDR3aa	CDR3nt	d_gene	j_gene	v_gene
CASSLAGPGGRGGELFF	TGTGCCAGCAGCTTGGCCGGGCCAGGGGGACGGGGCGGGGAGCTGTTTTTT	TRBD1	TRBJ2-2	TRBV5-4
CAWSVQTGYNYGYTF	TGTGCCTGGAGTGTACAGACAGGTTACAACTATGGCTACACCTTC	NA	TRBJ1-2	TRBV30
CASSVTGDGEKLFF	TGTGCCAGCAGCGTGACAGGGGACGGGGAAAAACTGTTTTTT	TRBD1	TRBJ1-4	TRBV7-6
CSVEDSSSYEQYF	TGCAGCGTCGAGGACAGTTCTTCTTACGAGCAGTACTTC	NA	TRBJ2-7	TRBV29-1
CASSPDRGRTDTQYF	TGCGCCAGCAGCCCGGACAGGGGGAGGACAGATACGCAGTATTTT	TRBD1	TRBJ2-3	TRBV5-1
CASSLVGEGRTDTQYF	TGCGCCAGCAGCTTGGTGGGGGAGGGGCGCACAGATACGCAGTATTTT	TRBD2	TRBJ2-3	TRBV5-1
CASSSTDRADTQYF	TGTGCCAGCAGCTCTACGGACAGGGCAGATACGCAGTATTTT	TRBD1	TRBJ2-3	TRBV7-9
CASGAGQGNEQFF	TGCGCCAGCGGGGCCGGGCAGGGCAATGAGCAGTTCTTC	NA	TRBJ2-1	TRBV10-1
CAIKGSAGGADTQYF	TGTGCCATCAAGGGATCGGCAGGGGGCGCAGATACGCAGTATTTT	TRBD1	TRBJ2-3	TRBV10-3
CASSSDRGLGNTIYF	TGTGCCAGCAGTTCGGACAGGGGGCTTGGAAACACCATATATTTT	TRBD1	TRBJ1-3	TRBV6-5
CASSLLGQLQNYGYTF	TGTGCCAGCAGCTTACTTGGACAGCTTCAGAACTATGGCTACACCTTC	NA	TRBJ1-2	TRBV7-2
CASSRDRGVEKLFF	TGTGCCAGCAGTCGCGACAGGGGTGTGGAAAAACTGTTTTTT	TRBD1	TRBJ1-4	TRBV6-5
CASRAGWEYGYTF	TGCGCCAGCCGGGCAGGGTGGGAATATGGCTACACCTTC	NA	TRBJ1-2	TRBV10-2
CASSFKAGTGELNYGYTF	TGCGCCAGCAGCTTCAAAGCCGGGACAGGGGAACTTAACTATGGCTACACCTTC	TRBD1	TRBJ1-2	TRBV5-1
CASSQGTGVYGYTF	TGCGCCAGCAGCCAAGGGACAGGGGTCTATGGCTACACCTTC	TRBD1	TRBJ1-2	TRBV4-1
CASTQGLGGNTIYF	TGTGCCAGCACGCAGGGCCTGGGTGGAAACACCATATATTTT	NA	TRBJ1-3	TRBV28
CASSPAGRAEHTIYF	TGTGCCAGCTCACCCGCCGGGAGAGCAGAGCACACCATATATTTT	NA	TRBJ1-3	TRBV18
CASSAGQAGNSPLHF	TGTGCCAGCAGCGCGGGACAGGCGGGGAATTCACCCCTCCACTTT	TRBD1	TRBJ1-6	TRBV9
CASSPRRAMNTEAFF	TGTGCCAGCTCACCACGCAGGGCAATGAACACTGAAGCTTTCTTT	NA	TRBJ1-1	TRBV18
CASSLRGVLYSNQPQHF	TGTGCCAGCAGCTTGCGGGGGGTACTATATAGCAATCAGCCCCAGCATTTT	NA	TRBJ1-5	TRBV5-6